This TCR beta chain was observed in a study of T-cell reconstitution after alpha-beta-depleted transplantation in children. Broader study findings: Where alpha-beta T cells came from about two months after transplant was reportedly several hundred expanded graft clones. Some patients showed high day-60 TCRbeta diversity, which derived from surviving recipient T cells and thymic progenitors.

V was clipped by 5 bases and J by 2 bases, with 10 bases between them. The CDR3 runs to 13 residues. Germline V gene sequence: CDR1 SGHRS, CDR2 YFSETQ. This clonotype was seen many times. No antigen is known for it. Unique molecular identifiers were incorporated when the TCRbeta library was constructed. Each CDR3 protein is one row after TCRdb ran MiXCR on the PCR reads. The sample lists about 260,000 distinct CDR3 sequences, 9.5% to 13% occurring once. The chain has TRBV5-1 and TRBJ2-5; D remains ambiguous. The material was peripheral blood, obtained 180 days after TCRalphabeta/CD19-depleted stem cell transplant. The clonotype was recovered from a male patient under 10 years old who had a stem cell transplant for chronic granulomatous disease, so the T cells may come from the graft donor. The CDR3 is CASRVPPQETQYF. In DNA, the CDR3 is TGCGCCAGCAGGGTGCCCCCACAAGAGACCCAGTACTTC.